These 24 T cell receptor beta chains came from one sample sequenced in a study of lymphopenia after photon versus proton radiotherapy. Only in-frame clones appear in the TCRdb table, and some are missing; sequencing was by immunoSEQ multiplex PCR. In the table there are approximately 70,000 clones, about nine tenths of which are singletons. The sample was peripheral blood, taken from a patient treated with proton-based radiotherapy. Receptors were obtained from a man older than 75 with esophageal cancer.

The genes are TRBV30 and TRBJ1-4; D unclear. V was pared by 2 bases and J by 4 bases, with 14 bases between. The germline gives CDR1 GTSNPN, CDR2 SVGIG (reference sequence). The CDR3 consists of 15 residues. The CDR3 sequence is CAWSPGEILNEKLFF. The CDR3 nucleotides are TGTGCCTGGAGTCCCGGGGAAATACTTAATGAAAAACTGTTTTTT.

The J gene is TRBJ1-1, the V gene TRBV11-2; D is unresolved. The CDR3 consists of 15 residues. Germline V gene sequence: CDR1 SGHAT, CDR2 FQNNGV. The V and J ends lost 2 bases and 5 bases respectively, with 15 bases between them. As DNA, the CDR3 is TGTGCCAGCAGCTTAAAAGGTGGAGGAGGGACTGAAGCTTTCTTT. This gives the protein CASSLKGGGGTEAFF.

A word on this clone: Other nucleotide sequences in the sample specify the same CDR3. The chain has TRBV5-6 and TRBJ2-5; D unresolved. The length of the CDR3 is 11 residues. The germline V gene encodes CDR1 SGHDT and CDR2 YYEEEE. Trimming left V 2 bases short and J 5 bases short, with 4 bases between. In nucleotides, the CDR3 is TGTGCCAGCAGCTTACGGGAGACCCAGTACTTC. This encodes CASSLRETQYF.

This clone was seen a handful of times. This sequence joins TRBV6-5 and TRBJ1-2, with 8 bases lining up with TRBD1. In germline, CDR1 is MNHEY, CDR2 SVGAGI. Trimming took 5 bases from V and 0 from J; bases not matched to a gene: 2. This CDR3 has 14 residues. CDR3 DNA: TGTGCCAGCAGTACACAGGGGGCTAACTATGGCTACACCTTC. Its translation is CASSTQGANYGYTF.

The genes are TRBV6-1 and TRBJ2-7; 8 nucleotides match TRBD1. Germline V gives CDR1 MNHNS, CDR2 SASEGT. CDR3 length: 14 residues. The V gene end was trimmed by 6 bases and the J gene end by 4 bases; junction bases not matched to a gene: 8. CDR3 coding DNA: TGTGCCAGCAGCCTGGACAGGGCGCTTTACGAGCAGTACTTC. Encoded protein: CASSLDRALYEQYF.

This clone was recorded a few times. CDR3 loop: CAIELGDGYTF. The DNA of the CDR3 is TGTGCCATTGAACTGGGGGATGGCTACACCTTC. The chain has TRBV10-3 and TRBJ1-2; D possibly corresponds to TRBD1 (5 bases). V lost 9 bases, J lost 6 bases, and 11 bases lay in between. This CDR3 spans 11 amino acids. Germline CDR1 and CDR2: ENHRY and SYGVKD.

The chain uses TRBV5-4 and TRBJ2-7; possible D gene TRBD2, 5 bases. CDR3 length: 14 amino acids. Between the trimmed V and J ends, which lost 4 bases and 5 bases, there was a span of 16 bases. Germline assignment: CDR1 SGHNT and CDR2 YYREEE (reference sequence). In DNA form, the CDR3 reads TGTGCCAGCAGCCTTGATCTAGGAGCGGACGAGCAGTACTTC. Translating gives CASSLDLGADEQYF. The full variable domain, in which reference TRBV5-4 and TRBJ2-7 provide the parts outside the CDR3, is ETGVTQSPTHLIKTRGQQVTLRCSSQSGHNTVSWYQQALGQGPQFIFQYYREEENGRGNFPPRFSGLQFPNYSSELNVNALELDDSALYLCASSLDLGADEQYFGPGTRLTVT.

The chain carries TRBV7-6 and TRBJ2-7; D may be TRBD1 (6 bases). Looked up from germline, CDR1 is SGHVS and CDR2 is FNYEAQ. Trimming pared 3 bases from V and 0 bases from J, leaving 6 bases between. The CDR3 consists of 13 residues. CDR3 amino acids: CASSLGASYEQYF. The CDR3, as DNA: TGTGCCAGCAGCTTGGGGGCCTCCTACGAGCAGTACTTC.

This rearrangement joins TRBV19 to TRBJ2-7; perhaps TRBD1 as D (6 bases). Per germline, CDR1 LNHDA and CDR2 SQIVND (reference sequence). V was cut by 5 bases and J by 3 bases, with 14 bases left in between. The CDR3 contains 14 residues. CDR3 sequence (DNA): TGTGCCAGTAGTCCCCGTGGCAGGGGCTACGAGCAGTACTTC. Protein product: CASSPRGRGYEQYF.

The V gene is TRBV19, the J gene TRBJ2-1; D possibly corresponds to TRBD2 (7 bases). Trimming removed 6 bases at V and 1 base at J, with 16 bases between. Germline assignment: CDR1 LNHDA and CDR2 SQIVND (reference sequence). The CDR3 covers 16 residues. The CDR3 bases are TGTGCCAGTAGCCCTTGGGGGGGCGGGTCCTACAATGAGCAGTTCTTC. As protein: CASSPWGGGSYNEQFF. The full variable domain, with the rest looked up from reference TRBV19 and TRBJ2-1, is DGGITQSPKYLFRKEGQNVTLSCEQNLNHDAMYWYRQDPGQGLRLIYYSQIVNDFQKGDIAEGYSVSREKKESFPLTVTSAQKNPTAFYLCASSPWGGGSYNEQFFGPGTRLTVL.

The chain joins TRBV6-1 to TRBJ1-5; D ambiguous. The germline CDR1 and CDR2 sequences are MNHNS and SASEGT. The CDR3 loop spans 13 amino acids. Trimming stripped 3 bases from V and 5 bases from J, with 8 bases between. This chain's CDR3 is CASSDRWDQPQHF. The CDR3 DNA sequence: TGTGCCAGCAGTGACCGTTGGGATCAGCCCCAGCATTTT.

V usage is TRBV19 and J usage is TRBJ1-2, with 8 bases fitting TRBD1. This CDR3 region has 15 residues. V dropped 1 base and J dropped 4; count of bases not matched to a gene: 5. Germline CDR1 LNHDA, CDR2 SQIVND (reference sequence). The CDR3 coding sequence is TGTGCCAGTAGTATAGGCCCAGGGGGCGTCTATGGCTACACCTTC. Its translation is CASSIGPGGVYGYTF.

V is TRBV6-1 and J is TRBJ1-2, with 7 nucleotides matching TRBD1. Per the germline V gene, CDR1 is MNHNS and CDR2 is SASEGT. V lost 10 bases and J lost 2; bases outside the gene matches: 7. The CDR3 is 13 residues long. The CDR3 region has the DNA TGTGCCACCCACGGGACAGAAAACTATGGCTACACCTTC. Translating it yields CATHGTENYGYTF.

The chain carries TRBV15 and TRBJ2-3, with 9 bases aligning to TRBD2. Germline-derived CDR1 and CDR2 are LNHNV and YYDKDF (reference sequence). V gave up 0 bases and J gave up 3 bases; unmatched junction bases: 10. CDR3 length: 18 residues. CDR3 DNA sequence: TGTGCCACCAGCAGAGATCAGATTAGCGGGAGTCTGACAGATACGCAGTATTTT. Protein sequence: CATSRDQISGSLTDTQYF.

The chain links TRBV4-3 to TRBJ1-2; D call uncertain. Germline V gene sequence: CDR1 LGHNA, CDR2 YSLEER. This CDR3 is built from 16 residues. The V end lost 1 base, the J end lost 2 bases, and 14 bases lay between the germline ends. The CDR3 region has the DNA TGCGCCAGCAGCCAAGGATGGTCAGGAGCAAACTATGGCTACACCTTC. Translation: CASSQGWSGANYGYTF.

CDR3 loop: CASSSTPHNEQFF. CDR3 sequence (DNA): TGTGCCAGTAGTTCCACCCCACACAATGAGCAGTTCTTC. This rearrangement joins TRBV19 to TRBJ2-1; no reliable D call. CDR3 length: 13 amino acids. V was shortened by 5 bases and J by 5 bases, with 10 bases between the two germline ends. Germline V gene sequence: CDR1 LNHDA, CDR2 SQIVND (reference sequence).

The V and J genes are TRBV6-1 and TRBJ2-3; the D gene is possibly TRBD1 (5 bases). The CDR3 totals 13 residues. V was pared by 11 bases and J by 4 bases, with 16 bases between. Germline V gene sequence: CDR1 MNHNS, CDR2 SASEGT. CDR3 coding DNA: TGTGCCGCAGGGCGGTCTGGCGCAGATACGCAGTATTTT. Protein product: CAAGRSGADTQYF.

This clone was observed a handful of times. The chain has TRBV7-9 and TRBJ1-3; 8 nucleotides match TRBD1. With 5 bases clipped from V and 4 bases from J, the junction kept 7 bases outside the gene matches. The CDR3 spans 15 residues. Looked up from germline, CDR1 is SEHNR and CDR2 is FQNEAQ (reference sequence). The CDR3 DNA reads TGTGCCAGCAGCCCACCGGGACAGGAGGGAAACACCATATATTTT. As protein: CASSPPGQEGNTIYF.

The CDR3 DNA sequence: TGTGCCAGCAGCTTAGTCCAAGTAGGTGAGCAGTTCTTC. It is translated as CASSLVQVGEQFF. The genes are TRBV11-2 and TRBJ2-1; D is unclear. This CDR3 contains 13 residues. V shed 1 base and J shed 9 bases, with 10 bases lying between them. CDR1 and CDR2 from the germline V gene are SGHAT and FQNNGV.

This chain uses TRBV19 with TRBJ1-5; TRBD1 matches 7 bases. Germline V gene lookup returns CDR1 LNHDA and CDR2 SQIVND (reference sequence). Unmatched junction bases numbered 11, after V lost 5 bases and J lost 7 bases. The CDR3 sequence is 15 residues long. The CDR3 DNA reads TGTGCCAGTAGTCCTCGAACAGGGGTGGACCAGCCCCAGCATTTT. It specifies CASSPRTGVDQPQHF.

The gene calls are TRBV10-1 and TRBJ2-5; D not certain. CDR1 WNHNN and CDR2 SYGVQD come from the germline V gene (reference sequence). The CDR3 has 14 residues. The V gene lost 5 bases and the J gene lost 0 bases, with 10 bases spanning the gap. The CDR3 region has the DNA TGCGCCAGCAGTCCCACTATGTACCAAGAGACCCAGTACTTC. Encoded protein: CASSPTMYQETQYF.

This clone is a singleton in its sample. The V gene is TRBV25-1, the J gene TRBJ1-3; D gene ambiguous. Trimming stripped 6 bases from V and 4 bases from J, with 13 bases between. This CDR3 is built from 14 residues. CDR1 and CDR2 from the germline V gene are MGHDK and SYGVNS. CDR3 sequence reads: CASSNPTQGNTIYF. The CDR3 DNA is TGTGCCAGCAGCAACCCTACCCAGGGAAACACCATATATTTT. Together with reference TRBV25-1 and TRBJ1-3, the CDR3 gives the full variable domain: EADIYQTPRYLVIGTGKKITLECSQTMGHDKMYWYQQDPGMELHLIHYSYGVNSTEKGDLSSESTVSRIRTEHFPLTLESARPSHTSQYLCASSNPTQGNTIYFGEGSWLTVV.

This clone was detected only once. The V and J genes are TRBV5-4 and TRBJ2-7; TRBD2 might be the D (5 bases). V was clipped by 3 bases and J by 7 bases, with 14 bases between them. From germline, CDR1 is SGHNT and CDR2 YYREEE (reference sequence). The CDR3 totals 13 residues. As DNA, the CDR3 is TGTGCCAGCAGCTCGGCACTTGGGGAGGAGCAGTACTTC. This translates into CASSSALGEEQYF.

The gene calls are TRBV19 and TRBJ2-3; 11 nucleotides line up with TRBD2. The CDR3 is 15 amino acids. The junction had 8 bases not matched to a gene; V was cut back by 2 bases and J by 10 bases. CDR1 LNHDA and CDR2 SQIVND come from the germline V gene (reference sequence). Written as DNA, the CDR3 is TGTGCCAGTAGTATACTAGCGGGAGGCGGGGTTGCGCAGTATTTT. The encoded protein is CASSILAGGGVAQYF.